The next 4 T cell receptor beta chains were all read from a single sample in a study of T-cell memory formation after mild COVID-19. From the 5' RACE reads, TCRdb called clonotypes with MiXCR, one entry per CDR3 protein. Seen here are about 170,000 distinct CDR3 sequences, 10% to 15% observed once, and the top ten hold approximately 3.5%. The sequencing input was PBMCs or a T cell subset sorted from them (not recorded which). The receptors were sampled from a man between 18 and 35 years old who had mild COVID-19 (a few samples of this study predate the infection). Cell type and time point are not known.

This clonotype was seen only a few times. The chain links TRBV5-1 to TRBJ2-2; D is ambiguous. The germline V and J ends were trimmed by 4 bases and 1 base, with 11 bases remaining between them. Germline-derived CDR1 and CDR2 are SGHRS and YFSETQ. The CDR3 contains 15 residues. The CDR3 loop reads CASSPVTLNTGELFF. CDR3 sequence (DNA): TGCGCCAGCAGCCCGGTCACCCTGAACACCGGGGAGCTGTTTTTT. The complete variable domain, with remaining parts taken from reference TRBV5-1 and TRBJ2-2, reads KAGVTQTPRYLIKTRGQQVTLSCSPISGHRSVSWYQQTPGQGLQFLFEYFSETQRNKGNFPGRFSGRQFSNSRSEMNVSTLELGDSALYLCASSPVTLNTGELFFGEGSRLTVL.

The gene calls are TRBV6-5 and TRBJ2-3; D unresolved. This CDR3 comprises 15 residues. V was pared by 2 bases and J by 13 bases, with 22 bases between. Germline CDR1 reads MNHEY; CDR2 reads SVGAGI. CDR3 bases: TGTGCCAGCAGTTACATCAGAGACCCCCGTATCCTAGAGTATTTT. Protein: CASSYIRDPRILEYF.

This clonotype was picked up a small number of times. J is TRBJ2-1 and V is TRBV29-1, with D unresolved. Deletions cut 4 bases from V and 7 bases from J, with 11 bases between. From germline, CDR1 is SQVTM and CDR2 ANQGSEA. The CDR3 has 12 amino acids. The CDR3 DNA reads TGCAGCGTTGTTCGGCAGCAAAATGAGCAGTTCTTC. This encodes CSVVRQQNEQFF.

This clonotype was recorded a few times. V and J are TRBV5-1 and TRBJ1-1, with a weak D call TRBD1 (5 bases). V was clipped by 5 bases and J by 1 base, with 9 bases between them. Germline assignment: CDR1 SGHRS and CDR2 YFSETQ. The CDR3 sequence is 13 residues long. In DNA form, the CDR3 reads TGCGCCAGCAGAGGGACGCAGAACACTGAAGCTTTCTTT. It translates to CASRGTQNTEAFF.